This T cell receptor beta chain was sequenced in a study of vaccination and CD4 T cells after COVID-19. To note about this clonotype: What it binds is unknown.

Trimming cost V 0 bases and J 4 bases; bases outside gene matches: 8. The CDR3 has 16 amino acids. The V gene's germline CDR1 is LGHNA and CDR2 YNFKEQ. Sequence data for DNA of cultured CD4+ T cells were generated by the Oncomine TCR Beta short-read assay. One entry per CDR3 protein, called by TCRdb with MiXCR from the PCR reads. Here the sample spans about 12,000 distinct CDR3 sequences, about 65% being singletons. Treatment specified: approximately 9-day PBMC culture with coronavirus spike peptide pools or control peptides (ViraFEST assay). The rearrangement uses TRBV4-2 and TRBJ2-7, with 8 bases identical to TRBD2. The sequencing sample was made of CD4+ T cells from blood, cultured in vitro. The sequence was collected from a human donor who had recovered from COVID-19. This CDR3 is CASSQEVSGGPYEQYF. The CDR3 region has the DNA TGTGCCAGCAGCCAAGAAGTCAGCGGGGGTCCTTACGAGCAGTACTTC.